This TCR beta chain was sequenced for a study of shared clonotypes between healthy human individuals. Looking at the study overall: A couple of female and a few male donors aged 18 to 49 were enrolled.

On this clone: Its specificity is unknown.

Recent vaccinations or acute infections were absent in the healthy HIV-negative adult donors. Regarding the study as a whole: Sampling was confined to blood; repertoires within tissues likely differ.

Splitting of each subset's genomic DNA was done evenly across several immunoSEQ plates. The assay was immunoSEQ multiplex PCR, and TCRdb's table has in-frame clones only and misses some. The table shows some 530,000 clones, with around 85% occurring only once. The material sequenced was PBMCs. This clonotype was sampled from a woman in her thirties or forties in good health. Some clones in this sample may be carry-over from other donors' samples.

The CDR3 protein is CASSSRSSPSGSLGEQYF. In nucleotides, the CDR3 is TGTGCCAGCAGTTCTAGATCCTCTCCTAGCGGGAGCCTGGGGGAGCAGTACTTC. The J gene is TRBJ2-7, the V gene TRBV11-2; TRBD2 agrees at 10 bases. The CDR3 covers 18 residues. The germline V gene encodes CDR1 SGHAT and CDR2 FQNNGV. V shed 6 bases, J shed 7 bases, and the junction held 21 bases outside the gene matches.